The 16 T cell receptor beta chains in this list originate from one sample, sequenced in a study of blood T cell repertoires in COVID-19 (TCRdb year 2020). Libraries were constructed by the immunoSEQ multiplex PCR assay. The table comes from immuneACCESS by way of TCRdb, which keeps in-frame sequences with V and J called. Part of the clones is missing from these tables; in studies checked, under half for an unresolved V gene and the rest for unknown reasons. The sample records over 10,000 clones, 90% of which are singletons. Of the sample, about a fifth is held by the ten largest clones. Input material: peripheral blood. These receptors were taken from a human donor with active COVID-19. The donor label of this sample is uncertain.

This clone turned up a few times. The chain joins TRBV20-1 to TRBJ1-1; 9 bases match TRBD1. The CDR3 is made up of 13 amino acids. Looked up from germline, CDR1 is DFQATT and CDR2 is SNEGSKA (reference sequence). J gave up 3 bases and V 3 bases, and 2 bases lay outside the gene matches. The chain's CDR3 is CSASWDRDTEAFF. The DNA for the CDR3 is TGCAGTGCTAGTTGGGACAGGGACACTGAAGCTTTCTTT.

The chain uses TRBV7-8 and TRBJ1-2; TRBD1 agrees at 11 bases. This CDR3 is built from 14 residues. Germline V lookup: CDR1 SGHVS, CDR2 FQNEAQ. The V segment lost 5 bases and the J segment 7 bases; nucleotides outside the gene matches: 6. This chain's CDR3 is CASSLGDRGFGYTF. The CDR3 DNA is TGTGCCAGCAGCCTTGGGGACAGGGGGTTTGGCTACACCTTC.

The chain uses TRBV6-5 and TRBJ2-3; 8 bases are a match to TRBD2. V lost 8 bases and J lost 4; bases outside the gene matches: 11. This CDR3 has 15 residues. The germline CDR1 and CDR2 sequences are MNHEY and SVGAGI. The CDR3 bases are TGTGCCAGCGGTACGGGGGGGCCTAGGGCAGATACGCAGTATTTT. Translation: CASGTGGPRADTQYF.

The J gene is TRBJ1-3, the V gene TRBV23-1; TRBD1 matches 7 bases. TRBV23-1 is reported as an ORF; its role is uncertain. The V segment lost 7 bases and the J segment 0 bases; nucleotides outside the gene matches: 18. The CDR3 extends over 19 amino acids. CDR3: CASTTQGGTDHLSGNTIYF. Here the CDR3 DNA reads TGCGCCAGCACAACTCAGGGGGGAACCGACCACCTCTCTGGAAACACCATATATTTT.

V gene TRBV18 combines with J gene TRBJ1-2; TRBD1 matches at 8 bases. The germline CDR1 and CDR2 sequences are KGHSH and LQKENI. The ends lost 6 bases at V and 0 bases at J; junction bases unmatched: 6. This CDR3 is built from 15 residues. CDR3: CASSQGQGTNYGYTF. The DNA for the CDR3 is TGTGCCAGCTCCCAAGGACAGGGCACTAACTATGGCTACACCTTC.

The genes are TRBV18 and TRBJ1-3; 7 bases align to TRBD1. With 6 bases clipped from V and 0 bases from J, the junction kept 8 bases outside the gene matches. Germline assignment: CDR1 KGHSH and CDR2 LQKENI. This CDR3 comprises 16 residues. The DNA of the CDR3 is TGTGCCAGCTCCAAGGACAGGTTGAGCTCTGGAAACACCATATATTTT. Amino acid sequence: CASSKDRLSSGNTIYF.

This chain joins TRBV28 and TRBJ1-6, with a tentative D call TRBD1 (5 bases). Looked up from germline, CDR1 is MDHEN and CDR2 is SYDVKM. V was clipped by 5 bases and J by 4 bases, with 12 bases between them. The CDR3 is made up of 15 amino acids. The CDR3 loop reads CASSGGGTYNSPLHF. For the CDR3, the DNA is TGTGCCAGCAGTGGCGGGGGAACTTATAATTCACCCCTCCACTTT.

The chain has TRBV7-2 and TRBJ2-2, with D possibly matching TRBD1 (5 bases). The CDR3 extends over 13 amino acids. The germline V gene encodes CDR1 SGHTA and CDR2 FQGNSA. Deletions cut 5 bases from V and 7 bases from J, with 11 bases between. The CDR3 DNA reads TGTGCCAGCAGCAATCAGGGTAACGGGGAGCTGTTTTTT. This sequence encodes CASSNQGNGELFF.

This chain connects TRBV5-1 to TRBJ2-2; 8 positions match TRBD1. From germline, CDR1 is SGHRS and CDR2 YFSETQ. The CDR3 extends over 15 amino acids. Trimming at V came to 2 bases and at J to 4 bases, leaving 4 bases not matched to a gene. The CDR3 sequence is CASSLQGVGTGELFF. The CDR3 DNA sequence: TGCGCCAGCAGCTTACAGGGGGTAGGCACCGGGGAGCTGTTTTTT.

The chain uses TRBV6-5 and TRBJ1-1, with 7 bases lining up with TRBD1. The CDR3 consists of 12 residues. The ends lost 8 bases at V and 7 bases at J; junction bases unmatched: 7. The germline gives CDR1 MNHEY, CDR2 SVGAGI. For the CDR3, the DNA is TGTGCCAGCCACGGGACAGCCGGTGAAGCTTTCTTT. Translating it yields CASHGTAGEAFF.

The V and J genes are TRBV28 and TRBJ2-1, with 7 bases aligning to TRBD2. J gave up 5 bases and V 6 bases, and 7 bases lay outside the gene matches. Germline V gives CDR1 MDHEN, CDR2 SYDVKM. This CDR3 comprises 14 residues. CDR3 DNA: TGTGCCAGCAGCCCGAGCGGGGACCACAATGAGCAGTTCTTC. Translated: CASSPSGDHNEQFF.

This clone was counted once. The V gene is TRBV11-2, the J gene TRBJ2-2, with TRBD2 identical over 8 bases. The germline gives CDR1 SGHAT, CDR2 FQNNGV. This CDR3 has 13 residues. V lost 4 bases to trimming and J lost 5 bases; unmatched junction nucleotides: 0. The CDR3 DNA reads as TGTGCCAGCAGCTCTAGCGGGACCGGGGAGCTGTTTTTT. Translating gives CASSSSGTGELFF.

The V and J genes are TRBV7-2 and TRBJ1-3; the D gene is possibly TRBD1 (6 bases). CDR3 length: 15 amino acids. Germline V gives CDR1 SGHTA, CDR2 FQGNSA. Trimming shortened V by 3 bases and J by 1 base, and 10 bases separated the two germline ends. The CDR3 region is CASSLSRGSGNTIYF. The CDR3 bases are TGTGCCAGCAGCTTGAGCAGGGGATCTGGAAACACCATATATTTT.

The chain is built from TRBV18 and TRBJ2-5, with 7 bases that match TRBD2. From germline, CDR1 is KGHSH and CDR2 LQKENI. Trimming cost V 5 bases and J 2 bases; bases outside gene matches: 11. The CDR3 extends over 16 amino acids. The CDR3 is CASSGWGGGPQETQYF. CDR3 coding DNA: TGTGCCAGCTCAGGCTGGGGCGGGGGACCACAAGAGACCCAGTACTTC.

The chain combines TRBV5-8 with TRBJ2-7; the D is unclear. CDR1 and CDR2 from the germline V gene are SGHTS and YDEGEE. V was pared by 0 bases and J by 6 bases, with 7 bases between. The CDR3 has 12 amino acids. CDR3 loop: CASSLGEVEQYF. The CDR3 region has the DNA TGTGCCAGCAGCTTGGGAGAAGTCGAGCAGTACTTC.

The rearrangement links TRBV29-1 to TRBJ1-1; 11 bases align to TRBD1. The length of the CDR3 is 11 residues. Germline lookup yields CDR1 SQVTM and CDR2 ANQGSEA. J was trimmed by 10 bases and V by 7 bases; bases with no gene match: 5. The CDR3, as DNA: TGCAGCGATGGACAGGGGGCGACAGCTTTCTTT. It codes for CSDGQGATAFF.